What follows are 12 T cell receptor beta chains derived from one specimen sequenced in a study of T cells in lung cancer brain metastases. Here immunoSEQ multiplex PCR was the method, and the copy in TCRdb shows in-frame clones only, minus some. The sample lists approximately 3,500 clones, 70% to 90% occurring once. The sequencing input was tumor tissue from the primary lung tumor. The receptors were gathered from a woman aged 45-65 years with non-small cell lung cancer.

In DNA, the CDR3 is TGTGCCAGCAGTTGGCGGAACACTGAAGCTTTCTTT. As protein: CASSWRNTEAFF. The chain joins TRBV25-1 to TRBJ1-1; no reliable D call. V lost 5 bases and J lost 1, with 5 bases in between. CDR1 and CDR2 (germline): MGHDK, SYGVNS. This CDR3 has 12 amino acids.

The rearrangement uses TRBV5-4 and TRBJ1-3; tentative D call: TRBD1 (6 bases). This CDR3 region has 16 residues. V lost 0 bases, J lost 2 bases, and 12 bases lay in between. Germline lookup yields CDR1 SGHNT and CDR2 YYREEE (reference sequence). The CDR3 DNA is TGTGCCAGCAGCTTGGGAGCAGGGGAAACTGGAAACACCATATATTTT. This codes for CASSLGAGETGNTIYF. Together with reference TRBV5-4 and TRBJ1-3, the CDR3 gives the full variable domain: ETGVTQSPTHLIKTRGQQVTLRCSSQSGHNTVSWYQQALGQGPQFIFQYYREEENGRGNFPPRFSGLQFPNYSSELNVNALELDDSALYLCASSLGAGETGNTIYFGEGSWLTVV.

The chain couples TRBV4-2 to TRBJ2-2; 7 nucleotides match TRBD2. Germline trimming cut 0 bases from V and 5 bases from J; bases unmatched to any gene: 9. Germline loops: CDR1 LGHNA, CDR2 YNFKEQ. The CDR3 is 17 amino acids. This chain's CDR3 is CASSQEASGGRTGELFF. The CDR3 nucleotides read TGTGCCAGCAGCCAAGAAGCTTCGGGGGGACGGACCGGGGAGCTGTTTTTT.

V usage is TRBV9 and J usage is TRBJ2-7; 9 bases line up with TRBD2. The CDR3 is 15 residues long. In germline, CDR1 is SGDLS, CDR2 YYNGEE. Germline trimming cut 6 bases from V and 1 base from J; bases unmatched to any gene: 8. The DNA for the CDR3 is TGTGCCAGCACACCGGGGACTAGCCCATCCTACGAGCAGTACTTC. Translating it yields CASTPGTSPSYEQYF.

This clone came up once. Other DNA variants within this sample encode the same CDR3. The chain links TRBV14 to TRBJ1-1; no firm D call. The CDR3 is 13 amino acids. The germline V and J ends were trimmed by 4 bases and 5 bases, with 11 bases remaining between them. Germline CDR1 reads SGHDN; CDR2 reads FVKESK. The CDR3 region has the DNA TGTGCCAGCAGCCGAGGGCTAAATACTGAAGCTTTCTTT. Translating it yields CASSRGLNTEAFF.

J is TRBJ1-2 and V is TRBV5-4; no reliable D call. Germline assignment: CDR1 SGHNT and CDR2 YYREEE (reference sequence). V dropped 2 bases and J dropped 1 base, with 9 bases sitting between them. This CDR3 is 14 amino acids long. The CDR3 coding sequence is TGTGCCAGCAGCTTCAGCGGGCTTAACTATGGCTACACCTTC. It translates to CASSFSGLNYGYTF.

This chain uses TRBV19 with TRBJ1-3; D is unclear. This CDR3 region has 15 residues. V was pared by 6 bases and J by 2 bases, with 14 bases between. Germline values: CDR1 LNHDA, CDR2 SQIVND (reference sequence). Written as DNA, the CDR3 is TGTGCCAGTAGCCCCGGAGGCGTAACTGGAAACACCATATATTTT. Its protein product is CASSPGGVTGNTIYF. Together with reference TRBV19 and TRBJ1-3, the CDR3 gives the full variable domain: DGGITQSPKYLFRKEGQNVTLSCEQNLNHDAMYWYRQDPGQGLRLIYYSQIVNDFQKGDIAEGYSVSREKKESFPLTVTSAQKNPTAFYLCASSPGGVTGNTIYFGEGSWLTVV.

This chain uses TRBV7-2 with TRBJ2-3; 15 bases are a match to TRBD2. Germline V CDR1 and CDR2: SGHTA, FQGNSA. With 5 bases clipped from V and 11 bases from J, the junction kept 8 bases outside the gene matches. The CDR3 spans 15 residues. This CDR3 is CASSPGLAGGQEQYF. The CDR3 DNA sequence: TGTGCCAGCAGCCCCGGACTAGCGGGGGGGCAAGAGCAGTATTTT.

V and J are TRBV9 and TRBJ1-2, with a possible D match to TRBD1 (6 bases). With 6 bases removed from V and 3 bases from J, the gap between germline ends came to 12 bases. Germline V lookup: CDR1 SGDLS, CDR2 YYNGEE. The CDR3 runs 13 residues. CDR3 amino acids: CASTYNRDYGYTF. CDR3 coding DNA: TGTGCCAGCACCTACAACAGGGACTATGGCTACACCTTC.

By proportion, this clone is large. The chain employs TRBV11-2 and TRBJ2-2; D is unresolved. Trimming took 10 bases from V and 11 from J, leaving 14 bases between them. The CDR3 runs to 11 residues. The V gene's germline CDR1 is SGHAT and CDR2 FQNNGV. CDR3 in DNA: TGTGCCACAGCAACATCCTTCGAGCTGTTTTTT. Translation gives CATATSFELFF.

The genes are TRBV6-5 and TRBJ2-3, with TRBD2 matching over 8 bases. This CDR3 is built from 14 residues. Germline V CDR1 and CDR2: MNHEY, SVGAGI. V lost 6 bases, J lost 4 bases, and 6 bases stayed unmatched. CDR3 in amino acids: CASRQGLAPDTQYF. The CDR3 DNA reads TGTGCCAGCAGACAAGGACTAGCCCCAGATACGCAGTATTTT.

The chain has TRBV7-6 and TRBJ1-6; TRBD1 matches 9 bases. Unmatched junction bases numbered 6, after V lost 2 bases and J lost 10 bases. From germline, CDR1 is SGHVS and CDR2 FNYEAQ. This CDR3 contains 15 residues. CDR3 nucleotides: TGTGCCAGCAGCTTATGGGGACAGGGAAGGTCACCCCTCCACTTT. Translation gives CASSLWGQGRSPLHF.